This TCR beta chain originates from a study of T cell responses to AZD1222 COVID-19 vaccine. Whole-study results and caveats: Baseline testing showed seropositivity in only a handful of AZD1222 recipients. Spike-wide coverage was observed for vaccine-associated CD4 TCRs, with dominant responses at 160-218 and 743-854.

From germline, CDR1 is KGHDR and CDR2 SFDVKD. Trimming cost V 5 bases and J 5 bases; bases outside gene matches: 16. The CDR3 length is 18 residues. This table comes from immunoSEQ multiplex PCR, and its TCRdb copy is limited to in-frame clones, with some not included. This table holds around 140,000 clones, over 75% found once. Note on this clone: The antigen remains unidentified.

This TCR derives from an adult who received the MenACWY meningococcal vaccine as a control. The V and J genes are TRBV24-1 and TRBJ2-2; 7 positions match TRBD2. Sequenced here: peripheral blood, sampled 28 days after the second dose of the MenACWY control vaccine. The CDR3 coding sequence is TGTGCCACCAGTGCCTTAGCCGGGCGGACCGGGGGGACCGGGGAGCTGTTTTTT. This sequence encodes CATSALAGRTGGTGELFF.